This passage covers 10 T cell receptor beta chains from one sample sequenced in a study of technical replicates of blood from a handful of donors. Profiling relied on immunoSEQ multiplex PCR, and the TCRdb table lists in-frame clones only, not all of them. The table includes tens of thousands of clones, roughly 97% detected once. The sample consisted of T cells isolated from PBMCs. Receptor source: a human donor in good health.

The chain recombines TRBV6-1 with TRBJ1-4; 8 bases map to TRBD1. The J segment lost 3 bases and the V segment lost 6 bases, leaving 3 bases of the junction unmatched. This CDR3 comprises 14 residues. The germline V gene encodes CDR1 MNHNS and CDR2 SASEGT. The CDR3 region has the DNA TGTGCCAGCAGGACAGGGGCGGCTAATGAAAAACTGTTTTTT. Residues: CASRTGAANEKLFF.

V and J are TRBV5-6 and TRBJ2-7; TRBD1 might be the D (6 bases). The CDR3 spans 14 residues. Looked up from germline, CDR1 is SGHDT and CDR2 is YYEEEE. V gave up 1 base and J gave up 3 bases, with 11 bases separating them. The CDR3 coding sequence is TGTGCCAGCAGCTTGACAGGGCCTGGCTACGAGCAGTACTTC. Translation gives CASSLTGPGYEQYF.

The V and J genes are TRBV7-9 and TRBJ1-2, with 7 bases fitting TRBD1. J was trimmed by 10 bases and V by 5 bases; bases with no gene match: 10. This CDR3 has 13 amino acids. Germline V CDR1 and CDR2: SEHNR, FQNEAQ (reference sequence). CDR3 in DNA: TGTGCCAGCAGCCAGGGACAGTTAGACGACTACACCTTC. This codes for CASSQGQLDDYTF. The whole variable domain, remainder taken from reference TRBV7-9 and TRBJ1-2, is DTGVSQNPRHKITKRGQNVTFRCDPISEHNRLYWYRQTLGQGPEFLTYFQNEAQLEKSRLLSDRFSAERPKGSFSTLEIQRTEQGDSAMYLCASSQGQLDDYTFGSGTRLTVV.

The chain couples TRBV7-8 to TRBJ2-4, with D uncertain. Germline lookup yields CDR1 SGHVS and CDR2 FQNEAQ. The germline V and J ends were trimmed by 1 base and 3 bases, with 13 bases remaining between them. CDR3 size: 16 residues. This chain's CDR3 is CASSLGQRLDKNIQYF. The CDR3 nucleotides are TGTGCCAGCAGCTTAGGGCAGCGTTTAGACAAAAACATTCAGTACTTC.

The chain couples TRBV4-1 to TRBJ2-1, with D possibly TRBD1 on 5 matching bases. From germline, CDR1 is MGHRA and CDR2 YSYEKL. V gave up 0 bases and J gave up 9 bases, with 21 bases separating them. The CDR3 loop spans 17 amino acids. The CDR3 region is CASSQEDVGRVPFEQFF. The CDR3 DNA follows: TGCGCCAGCAGCCAAGAGGATGTAGGCAGGGTACCTTTTGAGCAGTTCTTC.

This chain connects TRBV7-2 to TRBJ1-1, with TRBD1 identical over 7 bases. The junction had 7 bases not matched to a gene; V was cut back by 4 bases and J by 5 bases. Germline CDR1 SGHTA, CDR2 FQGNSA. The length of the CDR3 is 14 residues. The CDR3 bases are TGTGCCAGCAGCTCGCACCCGGGACAGACTGAAGCTTTCTTT. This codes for CASSSHPGQTEAFF. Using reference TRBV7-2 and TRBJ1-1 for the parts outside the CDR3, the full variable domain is GAGVSQSPSNKVTEKGKDVELRCDPISGHTALYWYRQSLGQGLEFLIYFQGNSAPDKSGLPSDRFSAERTGGSVSTLTIQRTQQEDSAVYLCASSSHPGQTEAFFGQGTRLTVV.

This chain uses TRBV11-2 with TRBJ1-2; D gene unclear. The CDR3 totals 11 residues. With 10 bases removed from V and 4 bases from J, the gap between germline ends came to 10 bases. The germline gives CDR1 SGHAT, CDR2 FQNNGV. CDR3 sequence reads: CATDGGYGYTF. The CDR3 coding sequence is TGTGCCACCGACGGAGGCTATGGCTACACCTTC.

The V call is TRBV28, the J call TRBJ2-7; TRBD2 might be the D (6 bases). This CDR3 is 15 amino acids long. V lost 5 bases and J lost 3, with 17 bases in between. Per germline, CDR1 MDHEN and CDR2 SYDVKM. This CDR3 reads CASSRLGDLNYEQYF. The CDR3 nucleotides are TGTGCCAGCAGTAGACTCGGGGACTTGAACTACGAGCAGTACTTC. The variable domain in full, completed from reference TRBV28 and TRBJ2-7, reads DVKVTQSSRYLVKRTGEKVFLECVQDMDHENMFWYRQDPGLGLRLIYFSYDVKMKEKGDIPEGYSVSREKKERFSLILESASTNQTSMYLCASSRLGDLNYEQYFGPGTRLTVT.

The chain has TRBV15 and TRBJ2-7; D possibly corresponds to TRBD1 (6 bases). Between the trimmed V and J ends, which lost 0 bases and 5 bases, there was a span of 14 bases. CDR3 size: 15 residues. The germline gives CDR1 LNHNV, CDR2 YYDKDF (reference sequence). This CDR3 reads CATSREQGVINEQYF. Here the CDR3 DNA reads TGTGCCACCAGCAGAGAACAGGGAGTAATAAACGAGCAGTACTTC.

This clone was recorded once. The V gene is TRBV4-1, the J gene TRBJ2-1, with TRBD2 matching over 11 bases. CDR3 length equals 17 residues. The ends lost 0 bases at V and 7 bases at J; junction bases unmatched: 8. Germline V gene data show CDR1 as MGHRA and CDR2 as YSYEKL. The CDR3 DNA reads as TGCGCCAGCAGCCAAGATCCGTCTAGCGGGAGGAGGAATGAGCAGTTCTTC. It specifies CASSQDPSSGRRNEQFF.